Described below is a single TCR beta chain sequence and its context. These data are taken from a study of blood T cell repertoires in COVID-19. Across the whole study: The samples span acute and convalescent COVID-19 from the United States, Italy and Spain.

Using immunoSEQ multiplex PCR, the repertoire was profiled, and TCRdb retains in-frame clones only, with some absent. The sample includes some 97,000 clones, approximately 93% seen only once; the top ten take around 0.94%. V was shortened by 8 bases and J by 2 bases, with 9 bases between the two germline ends. The CDR3 is 13 residues long. This receptor was identified in a man aged 55 to 70 with acute or convalescent COVID-19. The source material was peripheral blood. V gene TRBV12-3 or TRBV12-4 combines with J gene TRBJ2-2; D gene ambiguous. CDR3 protein: CASRSSNTGELFF. CDR3 DNA: TGTGCCAGCCGTTCCTCCAACACCGGGGAGCTGTTTTTT.